The next 17 T cell receptor beta chains were all read from a single sample in a study of radiation and T cells in renal cell carcinoma. Data came from immunoSEQ multiplex PCR; TCRdb stores just in-frame clones and leaves some out. Among about 140,000 clones, 75% to 90% were seen once, and the ten largest hold around a sixth. Time point defined: blood 4 weeks post-SBRT, at nephrectomy. As for treatment: 15 Gy SBRT to primary tumor, nephrectomy 4 weeks later. The specimen was blood, collected from a patient whose treatment included radiotherapy and nephrectomy. These receptors were obtained from a woman aged 45 to 65 with renal cell carcinoma.

The chain carries TRBV7-2 and TRBJ2-3; TRBD1 or TRBD2 may be the D gene (6 bases each). From germline, CDR1 is SGHTA and CDR2 FQGNSA. The CDR3 is made up of 14 amino acids. The germline V and J ends were trimmed by 5 bases and 8 bases, with 17 bases remaining between them. The CDR3 region has the DNA TGTGCCAGCAGCCCAGCCGGGGGCCAGATTACGCAGTATTTT. Protein product: CASSPAGGQITQYF.

The chain recombines TRBV10-3 with TRBJ1-1; TRBD1 matches 8 bases. Germline loops: CDR1 ENHRY, CDR2 SYGVKD. The CDR3 runs to 16 residues. With V trimmed by 4 bases and J by 0 bases, 7 bases remained unmatched. CDR3 sequence: CAISARDRRMNTEAFF. CDR3 DNA: TGTGCCATCAGTGCCCGGGACAGGCGTATGAACACTGAAGCTTTCTTT.

This clone came up a few times. The rearrangement uses TRBV27 and TRBJ2-1; TRBD2 matches 8 bases. CDR1 is MNHEY, CDR2 SMNVEV, per germline (reference sequence). The CDR3 is 17 amino acids. The ends lost 1 base at V and 7 bases at J; junction bases unmatched: 12. This CDR3 is CASSLYRISGGLNEQFF. The CDR3 region has the DNA TGTGCCAGCAGTTTATACCGAATAAGCGGGGGTCTTAATGAGCAGTTCTTC.

For this clone: A far larger clone is off by one base, so a read error is likely. This sequence joins TRBV9 and TRBJ2-2; D unclear. Looked up from germline, CDR1 is SGDLS and CDR2 is YYNGEE. This CDR3 contains 13 residues. Between the trimmed V and J ends, which lost 5 bases and 5 bases, there was a span of 10 bases. The CDR3 region is CASSERETGELFF. CDR3 coding DNA: TGTGCCAGCAGTGAAAGGGAAACCGGGGAGCTGTTTTTT.

The chain couples TRBV5-4 to TRBJ2-5; either TRBD1 or TRBD2 may fit D (5 bases each). The ends were cut back, 5 bases at V and 1 base at J, with 15 bases in the middle. The CDR3 loop spans 15 amino acids. CDR1 SGHNT and CDR2 YYREEE come from the germline V gene (reference sequence). The CDR3 here is CASSGAKGLQETQYF. CDR3 DNA sequence: TGTGCCAGCAGTGGGGCAAAAGGACTCCAAGAGACCCAGTACTTC.

The chain carries TRBV6-1 and TRBJ2-7; D gene uncertain. CDR1 and CDR2 from the germline V gene are MNHNS and SASEGT. Deletions cut 6 bases from V and 1 base from J, with 7 bases between. The CDR3 runs to 12 residues. As DNA, the CDR3 is TGTGCCAGCAGCGGTTATTCCTACGAGCAGTACTTC. It translates to CASSGYSYEQYF.

This clone was recorded a few times. V and J are TRBV5-4 and TRBJ2-1; 8 bases are a match to TRBD2. V lost 0 bases, J lost 3 bases, and 2 bases stayed unmatched. Germline assignment: CDR1 SGHNT and CDR2 YYREEE (reference sequence). The CDR3 extends over 15 amino acids. The CDR3 bases are TGTGCCAGCAGCTTGGTTAGCGGGGTCTACAATGAGCAGTTCTTC. As protein: CASSLVSGVYNEQFF.

CDR3 loop: CASSRQGGIGIGYTF. CDR3 nucleotide sequence: TGTGCCAGTTCCCGACAGGGAGGAATAGGAATAGGCTACACCTTC. J is TRBJ1-2 and V is TRBV19; 7 bases are a match to TRBD1. Looked up from germline, CDR1 is LNHDA and CDR2 is SQIVND (reference sequence). The CDR3 is made up of 15 amino acids. V was pared by 8 bases and J by 8 bases, with 17 bases of the junction left unmatched.

The chain combines TRBV19 with TRBJ2-2; no clear D gene. The germline V and J ends were trimmed by 4 bases and 7 bases, with 10 bases remaining between them. CDR3 length: 13 amino acids. Germline V gene sequence: CDR1 LNHDA, CDR2 SQIVND (reference sequence). The CDR3 loop is CASSTSVFGELFF. CDR3 DNA: TGTGCCAGTAGTACCTCCGTTTTCGGGGAGCTGTTTTTT.

For the CDR3, the DNA is TGTGCCAGCAGCTTGGCGAACGGAAGAGTGAACACTGAAGCTTTCTTT. It is translated as CASSLANGRVNTEAFF. This chain uses TRBV5-4 with TRBJ1-1, with D uncertain. The CDR3 runs to 16 residues. V was clipped by 0 bases and J by 0 bases, with 12 bases between them. Germline lookup yields CDR1 SGHNT and CDR2 YYREEE (reference sequence).

This chain connects TRBV5-5 to TRBJ2-1; 9 bases match TRBD2. This CDR3 region has 15 residues. The trim removed 4 bases at V and 0 bases at J, leaving 2 bases unmatched. CDR1 and CDR2 from the germline V gene are SGHKS and YYEKEE (reference sequence). This CDR3 is CASSISGSSYNEQFF. The DNA for the CDR3 is TGTGCCAGCAGCATTAGCGGGAGCTCCTACAATGAGCAGTTCTTC.

The DNA for the CDR3 is TGTGCCAGCAGCTTTGAAACAGCCCTTTCCTACGAGCAGTACTTC. Translating it yields CASSFETALSYEQYF. V and J are TRBV11-2 and TRBJ2-7; D is uncertain. Germline V gene lookup returns CDR1 SGHAT and CDR2 FQNNGV. CDR3 length: 15 amino acids. V lost 3 bases, J lost 1 base, and 13 bases lay in between.

The J gene is TRBJ2-7, the V gene TRBV7-2, with D possibly TRBD1 on 6 matching bases. CDR1 and CDR2 from the germline V gene are SGHTA and FQGNSA. The length of the CDR3 is 17 residues. Trimming pared 2 bases from V and 4 bases from J, leaving 21 bases between. The DNA of the CDR3 is TGTGCCAGCAGCTTAAGTCCACGACCAAGGGGGAGTTACGAGCAGTACTTC. Protein product: CASSLSPRPRGSYEQYF.

The rearrangement links TRBV5-5 to TRBJ1-1; a possible D gene is TRBD1 (5 bases). Trimming shortened V by 2 bases and J by 2 bases, and 7 bases separated the two germline ends. Germline-derived CDR1 and CDR2 are SGHKS and YYEKEE (reference sequence). This CDR3 is built from 13 residues. The CDR3 spells CASSLGVNTEAFF. CDR3 nucleotide sequence: TGTGCCAGCAGCTTAGGGGTAAACACTGAAGCTTTCTTT.

The rearrangement links TRBV2 to TRBJ1-6, with no clear D. The V end lost 0 bases, the J end lost 0 bases, and 9 bases lay between the germline ends. The CDR3 length is 17 residues. CDR1 is SNHLY, CDR2 FYNNEI, per germline. CDR3: CASSEAKTSSYNSPLHF. The CDR3 DNA reads as TGTGCCAGCAGTGAAGCAAAGACGAGCTCCTATAATTCACCCCTCCACTTT.

The gene calls are TRBV6-1 and TRBJ2-3; D remains unclear. Trimming removed 5 bases at V and 2 bases at J, with 14 bases between. Germline V gene sequence: CDR1 MNHNS, CDR2 SASEGT. The CDR3 is 15 amino acids. The CDR3 region is CASSHYSFSTDTQYF. The CDR3 DNA follows: TGTGCCAGCAGTCATTACTCGTTCTCCACAGATACGCAGTATTTT.

The chain combines TRBV7-9 with TRBJ2-1; D is undetermined. The CDR3 runs 12 residues. CDR1 and CDR2 from the germline V gene are SEHNR and FQNEAQ (reference sequence). V was cut by 2 bases and J by 9 bases, with 8 bases left in between. CDR3 residues: CASSLRPPEQFF. The CDR3 DNA reads as TGTGCCAGCAGCTTAAGGCCACCTGAGCAGTTCTTC. Together with reference TRBV7-9 and TRBJ2-1, the CDR3 gives the full variable domain: DTGVSQNPRHKITKRGQNVTFRCDPISEHNRLYWYRQTLGQGPEFLTYFQNEAQLEKSRLLSDRFSAERPKGSFSTLEIQRTEQGDSAMYLCASSLRPPEQFFGPGTRLTVL.